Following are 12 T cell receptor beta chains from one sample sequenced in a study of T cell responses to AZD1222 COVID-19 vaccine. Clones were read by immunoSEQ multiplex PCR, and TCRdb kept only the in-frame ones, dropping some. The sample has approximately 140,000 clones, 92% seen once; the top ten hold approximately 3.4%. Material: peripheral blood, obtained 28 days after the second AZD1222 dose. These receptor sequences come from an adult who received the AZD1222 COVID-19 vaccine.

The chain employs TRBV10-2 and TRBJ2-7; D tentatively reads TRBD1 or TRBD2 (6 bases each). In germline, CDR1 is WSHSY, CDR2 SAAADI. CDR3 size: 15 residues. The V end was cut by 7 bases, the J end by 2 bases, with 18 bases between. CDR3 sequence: CASNHASRDTYEQYF. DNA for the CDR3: TGCGCCAGCAACCATGCCTCGCGGGACACCTACGAGCAGTACTTC.

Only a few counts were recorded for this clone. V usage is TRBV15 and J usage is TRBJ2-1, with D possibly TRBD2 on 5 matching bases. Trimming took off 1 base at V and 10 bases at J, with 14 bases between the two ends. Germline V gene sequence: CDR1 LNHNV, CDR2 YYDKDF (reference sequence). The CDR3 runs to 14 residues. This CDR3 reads CATSRALFQREQFF. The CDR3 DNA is TGTGCCACCAGCAGAGCTCTCTTTCAGCGGGAGCAGTTCTTC.

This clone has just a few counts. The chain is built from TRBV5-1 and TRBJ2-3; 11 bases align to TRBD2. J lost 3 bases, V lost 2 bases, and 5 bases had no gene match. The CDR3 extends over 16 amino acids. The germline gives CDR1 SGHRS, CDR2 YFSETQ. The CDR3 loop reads CASSFGLAGGTDTQYF. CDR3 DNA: TGCGCCAGCAGCTTCGGGCTAGCGGGAGGAACAGATACGCAGTATTTT.

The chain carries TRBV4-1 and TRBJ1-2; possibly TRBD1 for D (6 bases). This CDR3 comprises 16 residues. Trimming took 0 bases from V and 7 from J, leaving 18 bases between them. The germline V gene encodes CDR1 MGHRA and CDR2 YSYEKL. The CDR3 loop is CASSQEALQGRRGYTF. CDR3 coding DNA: TGCGCCAGCAGCCAAGAGGCCTTACAGGGACGGCGTGGCTACACCTTC.

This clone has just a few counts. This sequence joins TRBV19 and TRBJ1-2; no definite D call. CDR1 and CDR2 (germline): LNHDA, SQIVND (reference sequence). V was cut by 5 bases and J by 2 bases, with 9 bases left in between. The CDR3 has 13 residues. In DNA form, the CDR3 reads TGTGCCAGTAGTGCGGACGGGAACTATGGCTACACCTTC. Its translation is CASSADGNYGYTF.

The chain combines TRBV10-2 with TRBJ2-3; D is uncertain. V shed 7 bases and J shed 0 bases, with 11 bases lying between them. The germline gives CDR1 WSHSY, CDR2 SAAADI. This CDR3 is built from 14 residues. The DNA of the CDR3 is TGCGCCAGCACCAGGACGCCTAGCACAGATACGCAGTATTTT. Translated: CASTRTPSTDTQYF.

CDR3 nucleotides: TGTGCCAGCAGGGGTGGACAGGCGAACAATCAGCCCCAGCATTTT. Translating it yields CASRGGQANNQPQHF. The chain employs TRBV28 and TRBJ1-5; TRBD1 matches at 7 bases. Per germline, CDR1 MDHEN and CDR2 SYDVKM. This CDR3 is 15 amino acids long. With 6 bases clipped from V and 3 bases from J, the junction kept 8 bases outside the gene matches.

The CDR3 DNA reads as TGTGCCACCAGCAGTACGGCCTCGGGGGTCTACGAGCAGTACTTC. Residues: CATSSTASGVYEQYF. V usage is TRBV15 and J usage is TRBJ2-7; D may be TRBD2 (6 bases). The CDR3 consists of 15 residues. The germline V gene has CDR1 LNHNV and CDR2 YYDKDF (reference sequence). V gave up 3 bases and J gave up 3 bases, with 15 bases separating them.

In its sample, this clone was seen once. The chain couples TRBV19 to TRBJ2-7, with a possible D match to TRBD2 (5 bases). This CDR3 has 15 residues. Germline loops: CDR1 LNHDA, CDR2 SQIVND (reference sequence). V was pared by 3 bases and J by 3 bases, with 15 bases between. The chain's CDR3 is CASSMGGLGGYEQYF. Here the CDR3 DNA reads TGTGCCAGTAGTATGGGCGGGTTAGGTGGCTACGAGCAGTACTTC.

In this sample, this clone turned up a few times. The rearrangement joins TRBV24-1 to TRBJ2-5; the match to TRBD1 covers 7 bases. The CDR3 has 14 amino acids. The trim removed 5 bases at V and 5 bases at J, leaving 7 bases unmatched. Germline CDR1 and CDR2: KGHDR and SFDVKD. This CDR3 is CATSGKGAGETQYF. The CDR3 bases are TGTGCCACCAGTGGAAAGGGGGCAGGGGAGACCCAGTACTTC.

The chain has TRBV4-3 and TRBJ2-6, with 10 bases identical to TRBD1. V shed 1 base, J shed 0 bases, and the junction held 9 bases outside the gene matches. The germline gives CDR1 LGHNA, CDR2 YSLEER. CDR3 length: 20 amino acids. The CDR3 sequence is CASSQARTGGVLSGANVLTF. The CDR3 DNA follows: TGCGCCAGCAGCCAAGCCCGGACAGGGGGGGTCCTCTCTGGGGCCAACGTCCTGACTTTC.

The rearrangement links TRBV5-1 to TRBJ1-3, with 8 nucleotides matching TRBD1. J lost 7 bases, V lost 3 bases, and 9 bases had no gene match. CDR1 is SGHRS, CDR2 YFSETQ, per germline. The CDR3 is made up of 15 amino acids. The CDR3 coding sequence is TGCGCCAGCAGCTCGACAGGGGTTAATCGGAACACCATATATTTT. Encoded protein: CASSSTGVNRNTIYF.